These T cell receptor beta chains were read from a single sample in a study of prognosis after radiotherapy for stage I lung cancer. TCRdb reprocessed the multiplex PCR reads via MiXCR and lists one record per CDR3 protein. The sample has 25,000 to 35,000 distinct CDR3 sequences; 25% to 35% are singletons. The sample consisted of PBMCs, taken before or after stereotactic body radiation therapy (not recorded which). The receptor set was obtained from a donor of 50 years or more with non-small cell lung cancer. Each CDR3 is given with its conserved first and last residue.

TRBV6-2/TRBV6-3,TRBJ2-7,CASSYGGLGLPYEQYF
TRBV29-1,TRBJ2-5,CSVVVGLAWETQYF
TRBV12-3/TRBV12-4,TRBJ2-2,CASRRGDTGELVF
TRBV3-1,TRBJ1-6,CASSQRGDFFGSPLHF
TRBV27,TRBJ2-7,CASSLRLSGGEQYF
TRBV19,TRBJ2-1,CASRGWTNEQFF
TRBV12-3/TRBV12-4,TRBJ1-3,CASSPSRRGNTIYF
TRBV12-5,TRBJ2-7,CASGLDRTEQYF
TRBV11-3,TRBJ2-2,CASISSSQRNTGELFF
TRBV28,TRBJ2-1,CASSLHTSPNEQFF
TRBV27,TRBJ2-7,CASSRYTRGPYEQYF
TRBV7-3,TRBJ2-3,CASSPGGTDTQYF
TRBV2,TRBJ1-2,CASSYTEYGYTF
TRBV6-1,TRBJ2-5,CASGNGARSYF
TRBV5-1,TRBJ2-5,CASSPGTGQETQYF
TRBV4-1,TRBJ2-7,CASSRVVGPSSYEQYF